One T cell receptor beta chain is described in this entry. No cognate antigen has been identified for it. Nothing much larger sits one base from this clone, and base qualities are not available. This sample is drawn from a study of T cell changes during pregnancy in multiple sclerosis (dated by TCRdb to between 2018 and 2020). Notes on the research overall: Changes in the T cell repertoire over the course of pregnancy were examined in this study in women with multiple sclerosis.

Germline trimming: 6 bases from V, 1 base from J; junction bases outside gene matches: 7. CDR1 and CDR2, looked up from the germline V gene (reference sequence), are LNHDA and SQIVND. Spanning cysteine to phenylalanine, the CDR3 consists of 15 amino acids. Just CDR3 DNA is preserved here, 45 bases in frame from base 1. The library was built by means of the immunoSEQ multiplex PCR assay. TCRdb re-hosts the immuneACCESS table, in-frame sequences only. Its copies lack some clones; in the studies checked, an unresolved V gene accounts for under half of them, and the cause for the rest is not known. The sample table contains about 35,000 clones; only one count was recorded for 93% of them. The biggest ten clones account for around 0.4% of the sample.

The rearranged chain carries TRBV19 and TRBJ2-3, with 7 junctional bases fitting TRBD1. The sequence came from a female donor with multiple sclerosis, enrolled in a pregnancy study. The sample was CD4+ T cells from peripheral blood mononuclear cells, taken in the first trimester of pregnancy. The nucleotide sequence is TGTGCCAGTAGCCCGACAGGGTCAGGCACAGATACGCAGTATTTT. It is translated as CASSPTGSGTDTQYF. Full variable domain (CDR3 extended with the reference TRBV19 and TRBJ2-3 proteins): DGGITQSPKYLFRKEGQNVTLSCEQNLNHDAMYWYRQDPGQGLRLIYYSQIVNDFQKGDIAEGYSVSREKKESFPLTVTSAQKNPTAFYLCASSPTGSGTDTQYFGPGTRLTVL.